This T cell receptor beta chain is from a study of blood T cells in healthy people across ages. PCR was performed a second time for about 7 to 11 cycles using a sample-barcoded 5' primer and a J-beta primer mix. TCRdb reanalysed the 5' RACE reads using MiXCR and keeps one entry per CDR3 protein. The sample lists around 1,900,000 distinct CDR3 sequences, approximately 39% occurring once. The CDR3 loop spans 14 amino acids. Germline assignment: CDR1 SGHVS and CDR2 FQNEAQ. Germline trimming cut 2 bases from V and 7 bases from J; bases unmatched to any gene: 5. The sequenced sample was blood. The receptor was derived from a human donor in good health. The rearrangement joins TRBV7-8 to TRBJ2-1; TRBD2 matches 7 bases. CDR3 nucleotide sequence: TGTGCCAGCAGCTTAAATCCAGCGGGGAATGAGCAGTTCTTC. Translating it yields CASSLNPAGNEQFF.